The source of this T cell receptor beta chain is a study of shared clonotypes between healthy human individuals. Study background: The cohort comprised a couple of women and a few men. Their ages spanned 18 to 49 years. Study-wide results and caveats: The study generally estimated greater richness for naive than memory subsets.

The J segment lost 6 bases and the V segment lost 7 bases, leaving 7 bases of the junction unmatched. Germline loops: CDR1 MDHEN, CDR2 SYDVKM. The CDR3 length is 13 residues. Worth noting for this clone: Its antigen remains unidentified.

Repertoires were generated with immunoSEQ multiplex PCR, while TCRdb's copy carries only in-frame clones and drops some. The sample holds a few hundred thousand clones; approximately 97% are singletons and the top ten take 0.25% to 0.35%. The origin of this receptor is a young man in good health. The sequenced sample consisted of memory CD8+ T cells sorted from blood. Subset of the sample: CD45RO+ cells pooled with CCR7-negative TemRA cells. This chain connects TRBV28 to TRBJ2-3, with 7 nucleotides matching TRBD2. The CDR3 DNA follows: TGTGCCAGCACTAGCGGCCCCGGGGATACGCAGTATTTT. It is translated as CASTSGPGDTQYF.